This T cell receptor (beta chain) was observed in a study of beta chain features in type 1 diabetes. Trimming removed 4 bases at V and 1 base at J, with 14 bases between. The germline CDR1 and CDR2 sequences are SGHRS and YFSETQ. CDR3 length: 15 residues. The single heparinised draw taken from each donor contained about 120 mL of blood on average. Expressed TCRB transcripts were sequenced because the entire RNA isolate underwent reverse transcription. The protocol was immunoSEQ multiplex PCR, while the TCRdb copy is restricted to in-frame clones and leaves out a portion. The repertoire holds a few hundred thousand clones, approximately 25% seen once, with approximately 0.011% in the top ten. Overall study findings and caveats: Moderate yet significant TCRB CDR3 shortening was seen in Type 1 diabetes patients in all four CD4+ subsets. VDJ junctions from patients with type 1 diabetes contained fewer insertions and more deletions. Sequencing the cDNA could make cells with high TCR expression show up more than they should.

Comments on this clone: Antigen specificity is unknown.

This rearrangement joins TRBV5-1 to TRBJ1-2; D not certain. The source material was naive CD4+ T cells from blood. The receptor's source is a woman in her twenties or thirties with type 1 diabetes. The CDR3 region has the DNA TGCGCCAGCAGCCTCCCCGCGCCCGGTAACTATGGCTACACCTTC. Its translation is CASSLPAPGNYGYTF.